Listed below are T cell receptor beta chains from one sample, sequenced in a study of spatial heterogeneity in lung cancer. TCRdb independently ran MiXCR on the 5' RACE reads; one entry per CDR3 protein. The sample holds around 23,000 distinct CDR3 sequences, approximately 3.3% seen once. This material consisted of PBMCs, taken at surgery. These receptors originate from a female donor with early-stage non-small cell lung cancer. The CDR3 runs from the conserved cysteine through the conserved F or W. D genes are given only for firm matches. Clone size is not always given. Where it is, it says once, few, many or a class for expanded clones.

d_call	v_call	j_call	clone_size	cdr3_aa	cdr3_nt
TRBD2	TRBV18	TRBJ2-3	many	CASSPVESHGLAGESDTQYF	TGTGCCAGCTCACCAGTTGAAAGCCACGGACTAGCGGGAGAGTCAGATACGCAGTATTTT
.	TRBV5-1	TRBJ2-3	many	CASSNVRAPGTDTQYF	TGCGCCAGCAGCAACGTCCGGGCCCCCGGCACAGATACGCAGTATTTT
.	TRBV7-8	TRBJ2-7	many	CASSKDRTYEQYF	TGTGCCAGCAGCAAAGACCGGACCTACGAGCAGTACTTC
TRBD1	TRBV4-1	TRBJ1-5	many	CASSQTGGYSNQPQHF	TGCGCCAGCAGCCAGACAGGGGGATATAGCAATCAGCCCCAGCATTTT
.	TRBV20-1	TRBJ1-4	medium-sized	CSASPSVGLGEKLFF	TGCAGTGCTAGCCCAAGTGTCGGGTTAGGCGAAAAACTGTTTTTT
.	TRBV27	TRBJ1-2	many	CASSFSWGANYGYTF	TGTGCCAGCAGTTTCTCCTGGGGAGCTAACTATGGCTACACCTTC
.	TRBV6-4	TRBJ1-2	many	CASSLRAENYGYTF	TGTGCCAGCAGCCTCCGAGCGGAAAACTATGGCTACACCTTC
TRBD1	TRBV7-2	TRBJ2-5	many	CASSLNQGQGETQYF	TGTGCCAGCAGCTTAAACCAGGGACAGGGGGAGACCCAGTACTTC
.	TRBV23-1	TRBJ2-7	many	CASIGAPGSYEQYF	TGCGCCAGCATCGGGGCCCCGGGCTCCTACGAGCAGTACTTC
.	TRBV7-9	TRBJ1-2	few	CASSLGGGSSYGYTF	TGTGCCAGCAGCTTAGGCGGGGGATCCTCCTATGGCTACACCTTC
.	TRBV5-1	TRBJ1-2	many	CASSTPTHRGDYGYTF	TGCGCCAGCAGCACACCGACACACCGTGGTGACTATGGCTACACCTTC
.	TRBV12-3/TRBV12-4	TRBJ1-1	many	CASSFGGSNTEAFF	TGTGCCAGCAGTTTTGGCGGATCGAACACTGAAGCTTTCTTT
TRBD1	TRBV24-1	TRBJ1-4	many	CATSDGTGGEKLFF	TGTGCCACCAGTGATGGGACAGGGGGTGAAAAACTGTTTTTT
.	TRBV12-3/TRBV12-4	TRBJ1-1	many	CASRVDGGTEAFF	TGTGCCAGCAGGGTGGATGGGGGCACTGAAGCTTTCTTT
.	TRBV20-1	TRBJ1-6	few	CSATRTDNSPLHF	TGCAGTGCTACTCGGACGGATAATTCACCCCTCCACTTT
TRBD2	TRBV2	TRBJ2-2	many	CASLGGSSGRTTGELFF	TGTGCCAGCCTCGGGGGGTCGAGCGGGAGAACGACCGGGGAGCTGTTTTTT
.	TRBV5-1	TRBJ2-1	few	CASSLAWGDPYNEQFF	TGCGCCAGCAGCTTGGCCTGGGGGGACCCTTACAATGAGCAGTTCTTC
TRBD2	TRBV12-5	TRBJ2-1	few	CASGSKAGLNEQFF	TGTGCTAGTGGTTCCAAAGCGGGACTGAATGAGCAGTTCTTC
TRBD2	TRBV7-3	TRBJ2-7	many	CASSPTSGSSYEQYF	TGTGCCAGCAGTCCTACTAGCGGGAGCTCCTACGAGCAGTACTTC
.	TRBV20-1	TRBJ2-3	many	CSAEYNTDTQYF	TGCAGTGCAGAGTACAACACAGATACGCAGTATTTT
TRBD2	TRBV24-1	TRBJ2-1	many	CATSDLRGDTSNNEQFF	TGTGCCACCAGTGATTTGCGGGGGGATACCTCCAACAATGAGCAGTTCTTC
.	TRBV6-5	TRBJ1-1	many	CASSYTMGNTEAFF	TGTGCCAGCAGTTATACCATGGGGAACACTGAAGCTTTCTTT
TRBD2	TRBV6-5	TRBJ2-5	few	CASSYGGTSGRQETQYF	TGTGCCAGCAGTTACGGGGGGACTAGCGGAAGACAAGAGACCCAGTACTTC
TRBD2	TRBV6-2/TRBV6-3	TRBJ2-5	few	CASTNRREAETQYF	TGTGCCAGCACGAACCGGCGGGAGGCAGAGACCCAGTACTTC
TRBD1	TRBV5-1	TRBJ2-6	many	CASSSTGSGANVLTF	TGCGCCAGCAGCTCGACAGGGTCTGGGGCCAACGTCCTGACTTTC
.	TRBV11-1	TRBJ2-5	.	CASSSPLTLGEETQYF	TGTGCCAGCAGCTCCCCCTTGACCCTTGGGGAAGAGACCCAGTACTTC
TRBD1	TRBV15	TRBJ2-1	many	CATSRKYRDRGIYNEQFF	TGTGCCACCAGCAGAAAATACCGGGACAGGGGGATTTACAATGAGCAGTTCTTC
TRBD1	TRBV18	TRBJ1-3	many	CASAPGQGIAGNTIYF	TGTGCCAGCGCCCCGGGACAGGGGATCGCCGGAAACACCATATATTTT
.	TRBV23-1	TRBJ1-5	many	CASSQFPPGRCSNQPQHF	TGCGCCAGCAGTCAGTTCCCCCCGGGTCGATGCTCTAATCAGCCCCAGCATTTT
.	TRBV4-1	TRBJ1-1	many	CASSQGATEAFF	TGCGCCAGCAGCCAGGGGGCCACTGAAGCTTTCTTT